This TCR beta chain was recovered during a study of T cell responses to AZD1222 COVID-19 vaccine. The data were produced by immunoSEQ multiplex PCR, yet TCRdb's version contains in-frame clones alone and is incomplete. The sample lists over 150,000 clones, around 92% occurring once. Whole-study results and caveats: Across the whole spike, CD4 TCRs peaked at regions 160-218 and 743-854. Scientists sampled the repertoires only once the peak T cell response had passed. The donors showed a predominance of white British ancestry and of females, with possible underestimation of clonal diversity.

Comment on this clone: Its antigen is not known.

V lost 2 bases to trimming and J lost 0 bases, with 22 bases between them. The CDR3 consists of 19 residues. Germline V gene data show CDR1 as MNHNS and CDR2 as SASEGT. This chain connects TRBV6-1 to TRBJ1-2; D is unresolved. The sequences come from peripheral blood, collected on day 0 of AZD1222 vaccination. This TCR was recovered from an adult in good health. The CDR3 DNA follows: TGTGCCAGCAGTGAAAGGCGCAGCCGCCTGATTTTAGCTAACTATGGCTACACCTTC. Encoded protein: CASSERRSRLILANYGYTF.